Listed here are 31 T cell receptor beta chains from one sample, sequenced in a study of OX40 agonist ivuxolimab in advanced cancers. TCRdb's table, derived via immunoSEQ multiplex PCR, lists solely in-frame clones and lacks some. The sample includes approximately 90,000 clones, roughly 88% of them seen just once. Sequenced material: CD4+ or CD8+ T cells sorted from blood, taken in a trial of the OX40 agonist ivuxolimab. Receptor source: an adult with an advanced solid tumor such as melanoma, head and neck, liver or kidney cancer.

The chain links TRBV4-1 to TRBJ2-1; TRBD2 matches 7 bases. V shed 0 bases, J shed 7 bases, and the junction held 15 bases outside the gene matches. Germline V gene sequence: CDR1 MGHRA, CDR2 YSYEKL. The CDR3 is 18 residues long. The CDR3 DNA follows: TGCGCCAGCAGCCAAGATGTCCCCCAGGCTAGCGGTAGAAATGAGCAGTTCTTC. Translating gives CASSQDVPQASGRNEQFF.

The rearrangement joins TRBV9 to TRBJ2-1; 15 bases map to TRBD2. J was trimmed by 10 bases and V by 7 bases; bases with no gene match: 18. In germline, CDR1 is SGDLS, CDR2 YYNGEE. The CDR3 extends over 18 amino acids. This chain's CDR3 is CASGKGLAGGQRSGEQFF. The CDR3, as DNA: TGTGCCAGCGGCAAGGGACTAGCGGGGGGACAACGGTCTGGGGAGCAGTTCTTC.

This rearrangement joins TRBV11-2 to TRBJ2-2; 7 nucleotides match TRBD1. Trimming took 2 bases from V and 5 from J; bases not matched to a gene: 5. Germline V gene sequence: CDR1 SGHAT, CDR2 FQNNGV. This CDR3 has 15 residues. The CDR3 DNA sequence: TGTGCCAGCAGCTTATCCGGGACAGAGACCGGGGAGCTGTTTTTT. Encoded protein: CASSLSGTETGELFF.

This chain joins TRBV11-1 and TRBJ1-2; D is unresolved. CDR1 SGHAT and CDR2 FQDESV come from the germline V gene (reference sequence). The length of the CDR3 is 15 residues. The ends were cut back, 5 bases at V and 4 bases at J, with 17 bases in the middle. CDR3 amino acids: CASSERPMLGYGYTF. DNA of the CDR3: TGTGCCAGCAGCGAACGACCGATGCTGGGCTATGGCTACACCTTC. Complete variable domain (other parts from reference TRBV11-1 and TRBJ1-2): EAEVAQSPRYKITEKSQAVAFWCDPISGHATLYWYRQILGQGPELLVQFQDESVVDDSQLPKDRFSAERLKGVDSTLKIQPAELGDSAMYLCASSERPMLGYGYTFGSGTRLTVV.

The genes are TRBV10-3 and TRBJ2-5; 9 bases map to TRBD1. The CDR3 contains 15 residues. V shed 6 bases, J shed 5 bases, and the junction held 10 bases outside the gene matches. The germline V gene encodes CDR1 ENHRY and CDR2 SYGVKD. CDR3 residues: CAISPGTGREETQYF. The CDR3, as DNA: TGTGCCATCAGCCCCGGGACAGGGCGAGAGGAGACCCAGTACTTC.

The DNA of the CDR3 is TGTGCCAGCAGTATGCGCGGCGAGACCCAGTACTTC. As protein: CASSMRGETQYF. This sequence joins TRBV7-3 and TRBJ2-5, with D hard to call. Germline-derived CDR1 and CDR2 are SGHTA and FQGTGA. This CDR3 region has 12 residues. V was clipped by 6 bases and J by 5 bases, with 10 bases between them. Supplemented by reference TRBV7-3 and TRBJ2-5, the full variable domain reads GAGVSQTPSNKVTEKGKYVELRCDPISGHTALYWYRQSLGQGPEFLIYFQGTGAADDSGLPNDRFFAVRPEGSVSTLKIQRTERGDSAVYLCASSMRGETQYFGPGTRLLVL.

The gene calls are TRBV9 and TRBJ2-7; 9 bases agree with TRBD1. Trimming removed 2 bases from V and 6 bases from J; junction bases left unmatched: 6. This CDR3 region has 14 residues. Germline loops: CDR1 SGDLS, CDR2 YYNGEE. The CDR3 loop is CASSVDRGRSEQYF. CDR3 nucleotides: TGTGCCAGCAGCGTGGACAGGGGTAGGTCCGAGCAGTACTTC.

The chain's CDR3 is CASSFRSPLHF. The CDR3 DNA sequence: TGTGCCAGCAGTTTTAGATCACCCCTCCACTTT. The rearrangement joins TRBV28 to TRBJ1-6; D gene ambiguous. CDR1 is MDHEN and CDR2 is SYDVKM in the germline V gene. This CDR3 has 11 residues. V dropped 3 bases and J dropped 10 bases, with 4 bases sitting between them.

The chain carries TRBV5-6 and TRBJ1-1, with 7 bases aligning to TRBD1. The CDR3 is made up of 12 amino acids. Unmatched junction bases numbered 7, after V lost 5 bases and J lost 9 bases. CDR1 is SGHDT and CDR2 is YYEEEE in the germline V gene. The CDR3 protein is CASRRDSLKAFF. CDR3 nucleotide sequence: TGTGCCAGCAGACGGGACAGCCTGAAAGCTTTCTTT.

This clone was counted only a few times. The CDR3 bases are TGTGCCAGCTCGGGGACCCACACTGAAGCTTTCTTT. Translating it yields CASSGTHTEAFF. The V and J genes are TRBV19 and TRBJ1-1, with D possibly TRBD1 on 5 matching bases. CDR3 length: 12 amino acids. The germline CDR1 and CDR2 sequences are LNHDA and SQIVND (reference sequence). V was trimmed by 9 bases and J by 3 bases, leaving 11 bases between them. The variable domain in full, with the rest retrieved from reference TRBV19 and TRBJ1-1, is DGGITQSPKYLFRKEGQNVTLSCEQNLNHDAMYWYRQDPGQGLRLIYYSQIVNDFQKGDIAEGYSVSREKKESFPLTVTSAQKNPTAFYLCASSGTHTEAFFGQGTRLTVV.

The gene calls are TRBV11-2 and TRBJ1-3; D possibly corresponds to TRBD1 (5 bases). Germline lookup yields CDR1 SGHAT and CDR2 FQNNGV. The length of the CDR3 is 14 residues. V gave up 3 bases and J gave up 0 bases, with 6 bases separating them. The CDR3 DNA sequence: TGTGCCAGCAGCTTCAGGGACTCTGGAAACACCATATATTTT. It codes for CASSFRDSGNTIYF.

In its sample, this clone was seen a few times. The chain recombines TRBV25-1 with TRBJ2-4; D unresolved. This CDR3 contains 12 residues. The germline V gene has CDR1 MGHDK and CDR2 SYGVNS. The ends were cut back, 3 bases at V and 8 bases at J, with 8 bases in the middle. The DNA for the CDR3 is TGTGCCAGCAGTGATGGGGTGCACATTCAGTACTTC. This gives the protein CASSDGVHIQYF.

The chain employs TRBV7-9 and TRBJ1-5; D uncertain. CDR3 size: 13 residues. Germline V lookup: CDR1 SEHNR, CDR2 FQNEAQ (reference sequence). Trimming cost V 7 bases and J 2 bases, with 9 bases left between them. CDR3 in amino acids: CASTAEGNQPQHF. The DNA of the CDR3 is TGTGCCAGCACGGCGGAGGGCAATCAGCCCCAGCATTTT.

The CDR3 is CASSPWRANTGELFF. CDR3 sequence (DNA): TGTGCCAGCAGCCCGTGGAGGGCGAACACCGGGGAGCTGTTTTTT. The chain uses TRBV4-2 and TRBJ2-2; weak D call: TRBD2 (6 bases). The CDR3 is 15 amino acids. Trimming removed 4 bases from V and 0 bases from J, with 9 bases in between. Germline loops: CDR1 LGHNA, CDR2 YNFKEQ.

The chain is built from TRBV4-2 and TRBJ1-1; TRBD1 might be the D (6 bases). CDR3 length: 16 residues. The V end lost 0 bases, the J end lost 5 bases, and 16 bases lay between the germline ends. Germline values: CDR1 LGHNA, CDR2 YNFKEQ. The CDR3 coding sequence is TGTGCCAGCAGCCAAGATGGGGCAGGGGTGAGGACTGAAGCTTTCTTT. This gives the protein CASSQDGAGVRTEAFF.

The chain has TRBV2 and TRBJ2-1, with D perhaps TRBD2 (6 bases). CDR1 is SNHLY and CDR2 is FYNNEI in the germline V gene. The CDR3 length is 15 residues. With 0 bases removed from V and 2 bases from J, the gap between germline ends came to 8 bases. Here the CDR3 DNA reads TGTGCCAGCAGTGAAGCTAGCGGCGCCTACAATGAGCAGTTCTTC. This codes for CASSEASGAYNEQFF.

The rearrangement joins TRBV6-5 to TRBJ1-5; D gene ambiguous. The germline V and J ends were trimmed by 0 bases and 4 bases, with 4 bases remaining between them. Per the germline V gene, CDR1 is MNHEY and CDR2 is SVGAGI. This CDR3 contains 13 residues. The CDR3 coding sequence is TGTGCCAGCAGTTACTCGGCTAATCAGCCCCAGCATTTT. Translated, it gives CASSYSANQPQHF.

This sequence joins TRBV4-3 and TRBJ1-3; D unclear. V was pared by 0 bases and J by 8 bases, with 8 bases between. This CDR3 contains 13 residues. The germline V gene encodes CDR1 LGHNA and CDR2 YSLEER. This CDR3 is CASSQEVHHTIYF. Here the CDR3 DNA reads TGCGCCAGCAGCCAAGAAGTGCATCACACCATATATTTT.

The V call is TRBV5-1, the J call TRBJ2-7; 10 positions match TRBD1. CDR3 size: 14 residues. V was pared by 4 bases and J by 2 bases, with 3 bases of the junction left unmatched. Germline assignment: CDR1 SGHRS and CDR2 YFSETQ. CDR3 in DNA: TGCGCCAGCAGCACGGGGACAGGGGCCTACGAGCAGTACTTC. Residues: CASSTGTGAYEQYF.

This clone was seen more than once but under ten times. This chain joins TRBV5-4 and TRBJ1-2; 7 nucleotides line up with TRBD1. The CDR3 consists of 14 residues. Germline CDR1 SGHNT, CDR2 YYREEE (reference sequence). The V gene end was trimmed by 6 bases and the J gene end by 13 bases; junction bases not matched to a gene: 18. This chain's CDR3 is CASTRNRDRDGGTF. The CDR3 coding sequence is TGTGCCAGCACCAGAAACCGGGACAGAGATGGCGGCACCTTC.

The V gene is TRBV2, the J gene TRBJ2-1; 11 bases fit TRBD2. Germline V gives CDR1 SNHLY, CDR2 FYNNEI. The V and J ends lost 8 bases and 6 bases, in that order; junction bases with no gene match: 9. The CDR3 totals 15 residues. The CDR3 region is CASSYSGGATNEQFF. The DNA for the CDR3 is TGTGCCAGCTCCTATAGCGGGGGGGCCACCAATGAGCAGTTCTTC.

The J gene is TRBJ2-7, the V gene TRBV5-4; D possibly matches TRBD1 or TRBD2 (5 bases each). Germline CDR1 SGHNT, CDR2 YYREEE (reference sequence). The V and J ends lost 4 bases and 2 bases respectively, with 16 bases between them. The CDR3 covers 15 residues. The CDR3 DNA follows: TGTGCCAGCAGCCCCGGGACGGCTAGCACCTACGAGCAGTACTTC. Encoded protein: CASSPGTASTYEQYF.

The rearrangement links TRBV16 to TRBJ2-2; D is ambiguous. CDR3 length: 13 amino acids. CDR1 is KGHSY, CDR2 FQNENV, per germline. V lost 2 bases, J lost 5 bases, and 6 bases lay in between. The CDR3 DNA reads TGTGCCAGCAGCCAACATCAAACCGGGGAGCTGTTTTTT. Amino acid sequence: CASSQHQTGELFF.

This chain joins TRBV5-1 and TRBJ2-3, with D possibly being TRBD1 (6 bases). V dropped 7 bases and J dropped 6 bases, with 12 bases sitting between them. There are 12 residues in the CDR3. Germline CDR1 SGHRS, CDR2 YFSETQ. CDR3 sequence (DNA): TGCGCCAGCCGACAGGAGCGGGATACGCAGTATTTT. It translates to CASRQERDTQYF.

This clone was seen only once. The chain has TRBV7-2 and TRBJ2-1; 8 nucleotides align to TRBD1. Germline values: CDR1 SGHTA, CDR2 FQGNSA. V lost 4 bases to trimming and J lost 3 bases; unmatched junction nucleotides: 17. The CDR3 sequence is 19 residues long. CDR3 sequence reads: CASSYRPRTGTGHYNEQFF. The CDR3 coding sequence is TGTGCCAGCAGCTATAGACCTCGAACCGGGACAGGACACTACAATGAGCAGTTCTTC.

The rearrangement uses TRBV2 and TRBJ2-7, with D uncertain. The CDR3 spans 17 residues. Per the germline V gene, CDR1 is SNHLY and CDR2 is FYNNEI. Deletions cut 0 bases from V and 0 bases from J, with 15 bases between. The DNA of the CDR3 is TGTGCCAGCAGTGAAGCACCTGCCAGACGCTCCTCCTACGAGCAGTACTTC. Translation: CASSEAPARRSSYEQYF.

CDR3 sequence: CASSPRWSAYEQYF. In nucleotides, the CDR3 is TGTGCCAGCAGCCCCCGTTGGTCCGCCTACGAGCAGTACTTC. The chain is built from TRBV9 and TRBJ2-7; D is unclear. Trimming shortened V by 4 bases and J by 2 bases, and 13 bases separated the two germline ends. Germline-derived CDR1 and CDR2 are SGDLS and YYNGEE. CDR3 size: 14 residues.

The rearrangement uses TRBV7-8 and TRBJ2-2; 8 bases agree with TRBD1. Trimming cost V 3 bases and J 8 bases; bases outside gene matches: 5. The V gene's germline CDR1 is SGHVS and CDR2 FQNEAQ. The CDR3 totals 14 residues. The CDR3 is CASSFDRGLGELFF. CDR3 coding DNA: TGTGCCAGCAGCTTCGACAGGGGATTGGGGGAGCTGTTTTTT.

The rearrangement uses TRBV6-1 and TRBJ1-5; the match to TRBD1 covers 7 bases. The CDR3 runs 18 residues. The V and J ends lost 2 bases and 7 bases, in that order; junction bases with no gene match: 17. Per the germline V gene, CDR1 is MNHNS and CDR2 is SASEGT. For the CDR3, the DNA is TGTGCCAGCAGTGAACCGGTGACAGGGTCTCTTACGGGACAGCCCCAGCATTTT. This codes for CASSEPVTGSLTGQPQHF.

V gene TRBV7-2 combines with J gene TRBJ2-7, with D perhaps given as TRBD1 or TRBD2 (6 bases each). V gave up 4 bases and J gave up 6 bases, with 19 bases separating them. The V gene's germline CDR1 is SGHTA and CDR2 FQGNSA. The CDR3 sequence is 15 residues long. CDR3 in DNA: TGTGCCAGCAGCTCACCGGGACTCAGGGGTCTCGAGCAGTACTTC. Translating gives CASSSPGLRGLEQYF. Looking up the rest from reference TRBV7-2 and TRBJ2-7 gives the full variable domain: GAGVSQSPSNKVTEKGKDVELRCDPISGHTALYWYRQSLGQGLEFLIYFQGNSAPDKSGLPSDRFSAERTGGSVSTLTIQRTQQEDSAVYLCASSSPGLRGLEQYFGPGTRLTVT.

The J gene is TRBJ2-5, the V gene TRBV5-5, with no clear D. The CDR3 has 16 amino acids. V lost 0 bases to trimming and J lost 3 bases, with 15 bases between them. Per germline, CDR1 SGHKS and CDR2 YYEKEE (reference sequence). The CDR3 sequence is CASSLVPDPREETQYF. In DNA form, the CDR3 reads TGTGCCAGCAGCTTGGTTCCGGACCCTAGGGAAGAGACCCAGTACTTC.